Following are 18 T cell receptor beta chains from one sample sequenced in a study of blood T cell repertoires in COVID-19. Method: immunoSEQ multiplex PCR; TCRdb's copy keeps in-frame clones and lacks some. This table holds some 150,000 clones, roughly 86% found once. The specimen was peripheral blood. These receptors were obtained from a woman in her forties or fifties with acute or convalescent COVID-19.

The rearrangement links TRBV30 to TRBJ2-1; TRBD2 aligns across 9 bases. The CDR3 is made up of 16 amino acids. Germline assignment: CDR1 GTSNPN and CDR2 SVGIG (reference sequence). The J segment lost 1 base and the V segment lost 2 bases, leaving 6 bases of the junction unmatched. CDR3 protein: CAWSPSGRLSYNEQFF. In DNA form, the CDR3 reads TGTGCCTGGAGTCCAAGCGGGAGGTTGTCCTACAATGAGCAGTTCTTC.

This chain uses TRBV19 with TRBJ1-1; D unresolved. CDR3 length equals 14 residues. CDR1 and CDR2 from the germline V gene are LNHDA and SQIVND (reference sequence). The V gene lost 5 bases and the J gene lost 4 bases, with 14 bases spanning the gap. DNA of the CDR3: TGTGCCAGTAGTTCAGCCAGGCTGGTCACTGAAGCTTTCTTT. It yields the protein CASSSARLVTEAFF. The complete variable domain, with remaining parts taken from reference TRBV19 and TRBJ1-1, reads DGGITQSPKYLFRKEGQNVTLSCEQNLNHDAMYWYRQDPGQGLRLIYYSQIVNDFQKGDIAEGYSVSREKKESFPLTVTSAQKNPTAFYLCASSSARLVTEAFFGQGTRLTVV.

The chain carries TRBV19 and TRBJ1-1, with 8 bases fitting TRBD1. V trimming: 3 bases; J trimming: 10 bases; junction bases outside the gene matches: 13. CDR1 LNHDA and CDR2 SQIVND come from the germline V gene (reference sequence). CDR3 length equals 15 residues. The CDR3 DNA reads TGTGCCAGTAGTATTTGGGGCAGGGGGCGAGGTGCAGCTTTCTTT. This gives the protein CASSIWGRGRGAAFF.

This rearrangement joins TRBV12-5 to TRBJ2-5; no definite D call. This CDR3 has 14 residues. Per the germline V gene, CDR1 is LGHNT and CDR2 is FRNRAP. V lost 1 base and J lost 5, with 11 bases in between. The CDR3 region is CASGLGQLGETQYF. The CDR3 DNA reads as TGTGCTAGTGGTTTGGGTCAGCTGGGCGAGACCCAGTACTTC.

The chain combines TRBV5-5 with TRBJ2-3, with a possible D match to TRBD1 (6 bases). The ends were cut back, 0 bases at V and 2 bases at J, with 13 bases in the middle. This CDR3 comprises 16 residues. CDR1 and CDR2 (germline): SGHKS, YYEKEE (reference sequence). In DNA, the CDR3 is TGTGCCAGCAGCTTGGCTCTGGGGGCCAACACAGATACGCAGTATTTT. Protein product: CASSLALGANTDTQYF.

The chain links TRBV24-1 to TRBJ1-2; 8 bases agree with TRBD1. V dropped 5 bases and J dropped 5; count of bases not matched to a gene: 15. CDR1 and CDR2 from the germline V gene are KGHDR and SFDVKD. The CDR3 totals 17 residues. In DNA, the CDR3 is TGTGCCACCAGTGGGACAGCGGGACAGGACGCTGTATATGGCTACACCTTC. It is translated as CATSGTAGQDAVYGYTF.

This clone was detected only once. The chain has TRBV7-6 and TRBJ2-7; possible D gene TRBD2, 6 bases. This CDR3 spans 15 amino acids. CDR1 is SGHVS and CDR2 is FNYEAQ in the germline V gene. The ends were cut back, 1 base at V and 3 bases at J, with 13 bases in the middle. CDR3 region: CASSLGSGLVYEQYF. The CDR3 coding sequence is TGTGCCAGCAGCTTAGGCAGCGGGCTGGTCTACGAGCAGTACTTC.

The rearrangement joins TRBV20-1 to TRBJ1-1; tentatively, D is TRBD1 (6 bases). The CDR3 has 10 residues. Germline V gene lookup returns CDR1 DFQATT and CDR2 SNEGSKA (reference sequence). The ends were cut back, 6 bases at V and 7 bases at J, with 9 bases in the middle. DNA of the CDR3: TGCAGTGCCCGGACAGTTGAAGCTTTCTTT. As protein: CSARTVEAFF.

This chain uses TRBV6-5 with TRBJ2-3; 9 bases line up with TRBD1. The CDR3 is 14 amino acids. J gave up 3 bases and V 6 bases, and 4 bases lay outside the gene matches. Germline CDR1 and CDR2: MNHEY and SVGAGI. CDR3 in DNA: TGTGCCAGCAGCCCGGGGACAGGGACAGATACGCAGTATTTT. It yields the protein CASSPGTGTDTQYF.

CDR3 in amino acids: CASSLYGPGAGTEAFF. The CDR3 DNA reads TGTGCCAGCAGCTTATATGGGCCAGGGGCAGGCACTGAAGCTTTCTTT. The chain joins TRBV7-3 to TRBJ1-1, with D maybe TRBD1 (6 bases). The CDR3 is made up of 16 amino acids. Germline-derived CDR1 and CDR2 are SGHTA and FQGTGA. V was pared by 2 bases and J by 4 bases, with 17 bases between.

The chain is built from TRBV9 and TRBJ2-2, with 8 bases identical to TRBD1. The germline V gene encodes CDR1 SGDLS and CDR2 YYNGEE. The J segment lost 0 bases and the V segment lost 3 bases, leaving 4 bases of the junction unmatched. The CDR3 sequence is 16 residues long. The CDR3 DNA is TGTGCCAGCAGCGCGAGGGGACAGGCGAACACCGGGGAGCTGTTTTTT. It codes for CASSARGQANTGELFF.

This rearrangement joins TRBV29-1 to TRBJ2-1, with TRBD2 matching over 13 bases. There are 15 residues in the CDR3. V lost 5 bases and J lost 7; bases outside the gene matches: 8. Germline CDR1 and CDR2: SQVTM and ANQGSEA. The CDR3 bases are TGCAGCGTTTTCAGGACTAGCGGGAGCGAGAATGAGCAGTTCTTC. This translates into CSVFRTSGSENEQFF.

This clone has just one count. The genes are TRBV7-9 and TRBJ1-1; D unclear. The CDR3 is made up of 13 amino acids. Germline V gives CDR1 SEHNR, CDR2 FQNEAQ (reference sequence). The ends were cut back, 3 bases at V and 6 bases at J, with 11 bases in the middle. The DNA of the CDR3 is TGTGCCAGCAGCTTTTCGGGTGACCCTGAAGCTTTCTTT. Amino acid sequence: CASSFSGDPEAFF.

The chain links TRBV5-1 to TRBJ2-2; a weak D match, TRBD1 (6 bases). V gave up 4 bases and J gave up 7 bases, with 14 bases separating them. CDR1 is SGHRS, CDR2 YFSETQ, per germline. The CDR3 has 14 amino acids. CDR3 in amino acids: CASSPNRVGGELFF. In DNA, the CDR3 is TGCGCCAGCAGCCCCAACAGGGTTGGCGGGGAGCTGTTTTTT. The full variable domain, in which reference TRBV5-1 and TRBJ2-2 provide the parts outside the CDR3, is KAGVTQTPRYLIKTRGQQVTLSCSPISGHRSVSWYQQTPGQGLQFLFEYFSETQRNKGNFPGRFSGRQFSNSRSEMNVSTLELGDSALYLCASSPNRVGGELFFGEGSRLTVL.

The chain links TRBV7-3 to TRBJ2-5, with a possible D match to TRBD1 (5 bases). Germline values: CDR1 SGHTA, CDR2 FQGTGA. Trimming pared 5 bases from V and 7 bases from J, leaving 14 bases between. The CDR3 length is 13 residues. CDR3 nucleotides: TGTGCCAGCAGCCAGGCAACAGGTTTGACCCAGTACTTC. As protein: CASSQATGLTQYF.

The chain uses TRBV2 and TRBJ1-6, with TRBD1 identical over 10 bases. Germline values: CDR1 SNHLY, CDR2 FYNNEI. Losses at the gene ends were 6 bases for V and 10 bases for J; bases not matched to a gene: 6. The CDR3 is 14 amino acids. This CDR3 is CASSLRDRGSPLHF. DNA for the CDR3: TGTGCCAGCAGCCTCCGGGACAGGGGCTCACCCCTCCACTTT.

The chain joins TRBV20-1 to TRBJ2-1; no reliable D call. Germline values: CDR1 DFQATT, CDR2 SNEGSKA (reference sequence). Trimming removed 3 bases from V and 6 bases from J, with 18 bases in between. This CDR3 region has 15 residues. In nucleotides, the CDR3 is TGCAGTGCTAGTGGTGGTCCACGTAGAAGCAATGAGCAGTTCTTC. Its protein is CSASGGPRRSNEQFF.

The chain links TRBV6-1 to TRBJ2-1; no clear D gene. The V end lost 3 bases, the J end lost 5 bases, and 11 bases lay between the germline ends. Germline lookup yields CDR1 MNHNS and CDR2 SASEGT. The CDR3 sequence is 14 residues long. The CDR3 spells CASSEARIDNEQFF. The CDR3 DNA follows: TGTGCCAGCAGTGAGGCTAGAATCGACAATGAGCAGTTCTTC.